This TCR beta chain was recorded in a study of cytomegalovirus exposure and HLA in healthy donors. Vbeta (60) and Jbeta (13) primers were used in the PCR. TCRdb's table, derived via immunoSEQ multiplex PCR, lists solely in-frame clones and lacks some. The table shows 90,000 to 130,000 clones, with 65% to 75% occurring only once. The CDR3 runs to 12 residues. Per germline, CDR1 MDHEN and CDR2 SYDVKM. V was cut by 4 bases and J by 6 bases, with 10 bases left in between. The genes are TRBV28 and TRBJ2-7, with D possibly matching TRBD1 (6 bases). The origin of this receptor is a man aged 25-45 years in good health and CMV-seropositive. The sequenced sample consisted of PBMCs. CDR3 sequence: CASSSNRVEQYF. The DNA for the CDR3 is TGTGCCAGCAGTTCAAACAGGGTCGAGCAGTACTTC.